A single sample is the source of the 29 T cell receptor beta chains below, sequenced in a study of identical twins. TCRdb itself ran the 5' RACE reads through MiXCR, one entry per CDR3 protein. This sample has about 1.7 million distinct CDR3 sequences, with around 33% found just once. Sequencing was carried out using cord blood. The receptors originated from a newborn girl in good health.

This chain joins TRBV20-1 and TRBJ1-4, with D perhaps TRBD1 (6 bases). This CDR3 has 16 residues. The germline gives CDR1 DFQATT, CDR2 SNEGSKA (reference sequence). V was pared by 3 bases and J by 4 bases, with 18 bases between. The CDR3 DNA sequence: TGCAGTGCTAGTATGGGGGGGCCCGACTATAATGAAAAACTGTTTTTT. This sequence encodes CSASMGGPDYNEKLFF.

In this sample, this clonotype turned up a few times. This chain connects TRBV20-1 to TRBJ1-1; maybe TRBD1 (5 bases). The CDR3 has 13 residues. Per germline, CDR1 DFQATT and CDR2 SNEGSKA (reference sequence). V lost 7 bases and J lost 6, with 18 bases in between. The CDR3 spells CSGLRPGDSEAFF. The CDR3 DNA follows: TGCAGTGGCCTTCGGCCGGGGGATTCTGAAGCTTTCTTT.

This clonotype was detected ten times or more. The CDR3 loop reads CASSPHLSGEQFF. The CDR3 DNA follows: TGTGCCAGCAGCCCACACCTTAGCGGGGAGCAGTTCTTC. The V call is TRBV4-2, the J call TRBJ2-1, with 7 bases matching TRBD2. Germline CDR1 is LGHNA and CDR2 is YNFKEQ. J gave up 10 bases and V 4 bases, and 7 bases lay outside the gene matches. The CDR3 covers 13 residues.

The chain joins TRBV6-6 to TRBJ1-2; D is uncertain. This CDR3 has 14 amino acids. CDR1 and CDR2 from the germline V gene are MNHNY and SVGAGI (reference sequence). The V end was cut by 0 bases, the J end by 2 bases, with 7 bases between. The CDR3 loop is CASSYSTRNYGYTF. CDR3 in DNA: TGTGCCAGCAGTTACTCTACCCGAAACTATGGCTACACCTTC.

The CDR3: CASIAGGVTDTQYF. The CDR3, as DNA: TGTGCCAGCATAGCGGGAGGGGTCACAGATACGCAGTATTTT. The chain recombines TRBV28 with TRBJ2-3; 11 bases line up with TRBD2. The junction had 2 bases not matched to a gene; V was cut back by 7 bases and J by 2 bases. Germline V lookup: CDR1 MDHEN, CDR2 SYDVKM. CDR3 length: 14 residues.

This clonotype was detected a few times. The chain recombines TRBV5-1 with TRBJ2-3; D call uncertain. Trimming took off 1 base at V and 5 bases at J, with 11 bases between the two ends. CDR3 size: 14 residues. Looked up from germline, CDR1 is SGHRS and CDR2 is YFSETQ. CDR3 DNA: TGCGCCAGCAGCTTGTCAACGGTAGGAGATACGCAGTATTTT. It codes for CASSLSTVGDTQYF.

A few counts support this clonotype. The chain couples TRBV27 to TRBJ2-7; TRBD1 agrees at 9 bases. Germline CDR1 is MNHEY and CDR2 is SMNVEV (reference sequence). The junction had 7 bases not matched to a gene; V was cut back by 4 bases and J by 9 bases. The CDR3 is 13 amino acids. This CDR3 reads CASSSHGTGRQYF. The CDR3 bases are TGTGCCAGCAGTTCCCACGGGACAGGGAGGCAGTACTTC.

V usage is TRBV18 and J usage is TRBJ2-2, with 8 nucleotides matching TRBD1. CDR3 length: 15 residues. Per germline, CDR1 KGHSH and CDR2 LQKENI. Unmatched junction bases numbered 5, after V lost 5 bases and J lost 3 bases. CDR3 sequence: CASSTIQGDTGELFF. Here the CDR3 DNA reads TGTGCCAGCTCAACCATACAGGGGGACACCGGGGAGCTGTTTTTT.

This clonotype has only a few counts. This CDR3 is CSPQVVAYEQYF. The CDR3 DNA follows: TGCAGTCCACAGGTAGTCGCCTACGAGCAGTACTTC. V usage is TRBV20-1 and J usage is TRBJ2-7, with D possibly TRBD1 on 5 matching bases. The germline gives CDR1 DFQATT, CDR2 SNEGSKA (reference sequence). V was trimmed by 8 bases and J by 2 bases, leaving 13 bases between them. The CDR3 has 12 residues.

V and J are TRBV10-3 and TRBJ2-3; D may be TRBD1 or TRBD2 (6 bases each). The germline V and J ends were trimmed by 8 bases and 5 bases, with 17 bases remaining between them. This CDR3 has 14 amino acids. CDR1 ENHRY and CDR2 SYGVKD come from the germline V gene. The CDR3 DNA follows: TGTGCCATCTCGTCCGGGGGCGCGGGAGATACGCAGTATTTT. The encoded protein is CAISSGGAGDTQYF.

J is TRBJ2-7 and V is TRBV3-1, with 9 bases that match TRBD2. CDR3 length: 16 amino acids. After removal of 4 bases from V and 7 bases from J, the junction contained 14 bases not matched to a gene. Germline-derived CDR1 and CDR2 are LGHDT and YNNKEL (reference sequence). The CDR3 here is CASSPILAGWYNEQYF. CDR3 DNA sequence: TGTGCCAGCAGCCCTATTCTAGCGGGATGGTACAATGAGCAGTACTTC.

Of note for this clonotype: A read error may account for a junction end that differs from germline. This chain uses TRBV4-1 with TRBJ2-3; D is unresolved. The CDR3 covers 16 residues. Germline V gives CDR1 MGHRA, CDR2 YSYEKL. CDR3 amino acids: CAGSQDRWPAVDTQYF. The CDR3 DNA follows: TGCGCCGGCAGCCAAGATCGATGGCCCGCGGTAGATACGCAGTATTTT.

This clonotype turned up a few times. CDR3 nucleotides: TGTGCCAGCAGCCAATCTCCGACCCCAGGGGGCTATGGCTACACCTTC. Translation: CASSQSPTPGGYGYTF. The chain is built from TRBV16 and TRBJ1-2, with 7 positions matching TRBD1. Trimming took 0 bases from V and 4 from J; bases not matched to a gene: 8. The germline CDR1 and CDR2 sequences are KGHSY and FQNENV. The CDR3 runs 16 residues.

V and J are TRBV4-3 and TRBJ2-6; D is possibly TRBD1 or TRBD2 (6 bases each). Trimming pared 0 bases from V and 3 bases from J, leaving 12 bases between. The CDR3 is 17 amino acids. Germline loops: CDR1 LGHNA, CDR2 YSLEER. In nucleotides, the CDR3 is TGCGCCAGCAGCCAAGATTCCGGGGGCAGTGGGGCCAACGTCCTGACTTTC. This sequence encodes CASSQDSGGSGANVLTF.

The rearrangement uses TRBV20-1 and TRBJ2-7, with 10 nucleotides matching TRBD2. V was pared by 3 bases and J by 7 bases, with 6 bases of the junction left unmatched. Germline V CDR1 and CDR2: DFQATT, SNEGSKA (reference sequence). The CDR3 sequence is 13 residues long. CDR3 nucleotide sequence: TGCAGTGCTAGCCTAGCGGGAGAGAGTGAGCAGTACTTC. Protein sequence: CSASLAGESEQYF.

The V and J genes are TRBV14 and TRBJ2-1; TRBD2 aligns across 9 bases. This CDR3 comprises 15 residues. V gave up 3 bases and J gave up 9 bases; unmatched junction bases: 9. CDR1 is SGHDN, CDR2 FVKESK, per germline. For the CDR3, the DNA is TGTGCCAGCAGCCAGTTGCGGGGGGGCCAGGGTGAGCAGTTCTTC. Translating it yields CASSQLRGGQGEQFF.

In this sample, this clonotype turned up a few times. The gene calls are TRBV5-5 and TRBJ1-5, with a tentative D call TRBD1 (5 bases). Trimming removed 2 bases at V and 6 bases at J, with 12 bases between. CDR1 SGHKS and CDR2 YYEKEE come from the germline V gene (reference sequence). This CDR3 has 14 amino acids. CDR3 protein: CASSLIPGIQPQHF. In DNA, the CDR3 is TGTGCCAGCAGCTTAATACCAGGGATTCAGCCCCAGCATTTT.

In this sample, this clonotype turned up a few times. The genes are TRBV2 and TRBJ2-3; TRBD1 or TRBD2 may be the D gene (5 bases each). There are 14 residues in the CDR3. Germline loops: CDR1 SNHLY, CDR2 FYNNEI. The V end lost 6 bases, the J end lost 2 bases, and 12 bases lay between the germline ends. CDR3 nucleotides: TGTGCCAGCAGCCGGGACCGTACCACAGATACGCAGTATTTT. Protein sequence: CASSRDRTTDTQYF.

Remarks on this clonotype: With a much larger clone just one base away, this may be a read error. The chain recombines TRBV28 with TRBJ2-3; D not certain. The CDR3 is 18 residues long. CDR1 and CDR2 from the germline V gene are MDHEN and SYDVKM. V was cut by 0 bases and J by 2 bases, with 18 bases left in between. As DNA, the CDR3 is TGTGCCAGCAGTTTATGCGGTCGCGTATCGGGTCTCACAGATACGCAGTATTTT. This codes for CASSLCGRVSGLTDTQYF.

This chain joins TRBV6-1 and TRBJ1-2; 9 bases are a match to TRBD1. Germline CDR1 is MNHNS and CDR2 is SASEGT. The CDR3 contains 12 residues. V lost 7 bases, J lost 7 bases, and 4 bases stayed unmatched. The CDR3 loop reads CASTGQGLGYTF. The DNA of the CDR3 is TGTGCCAGCACCGGACAGGGGCTTGGCTACACCTTC.

As for this clonotype: This may arise from a read error, as a much more abundant clone is one base away. The chain links TRBV20-1 to TRBJ1-2, with D possibly being TRBD1 (5 bases). Germline V CDR1 and CDR2: DFQATT, SNEGSKA (reference sequence). The CDR3 loop spans 12 amino acids. CDR3 DNA: TGCAGTGCTAGAGTAGGGGACTATGGCTGCACCTTC. Residues: CSARVGDYGCTF.

V usage is TRBV7-9 and J usage is TRBJ2-5; no clear D. Trimming stripped 1 base from V and 0 bases from J, with 9 bases between. The CDR3 loop spans 15 amino acids. The germline gives CDR1 SEHNR, CDR2 FQNEAQ (reference sequence). The CDR3 spells CASSLGFGDQETQYF. The DNA for the CDR3 is TGTGCCAGCAGCTTAGGATTTGGGGACCAAGAGACCCAGTACTTC.

With regard to this clonotype: A read error may explain this, as a much larger clone is one base away. V usage is TRBV29-1 and J usage is TRBJ2-7; D is perhaps TRBD2 (5 bases). The CDR3 is 10 amino acids. V shed 7 bases and J shed 7 bases, with 11 bases lying between them. Germline CDR1 and CDR2: SQVTM and ANQGSEA. CDR3 residues: CSGGFDEQYF. The DNA of the CDR3 is TGCAGCGGCGGGTTCGATGAGCAGTACTTC.

There are a few counts of this clonotype. The V and J genes are TRBV28 and TRBJ2-7, with a possible D match to TRBD1 (6 bases). This CDR3 comprises 13 residues. V was clipped by 8 bases and J by 3 bases, with 14 bases between them. Germline V gives CDR1 MDHEN, CDR2 SYDVKM. CDR3 nucleotides: TGTGCCAGCCGAACGGGACAACTCTACGAGCAGTACTTC. Amino acids: CASRTGQLYEQYF.

Details on this clonotype: A clone one base away is much larger, so this may be a read error. The chain couples TRBV20-1 to TRBJ2-7, with 13 positions matching TRBD2. CDR3 length equals 13 residues. V lost 5 bases and J lost 4; bases outside the gene matches: 2. The V gene's germline CDR1 is DFQATT and CDR2 SNEGSKA (reference sequence). Written as DNA, the CDR3 is TGCAGTGCTGGACTAGCGGGAGTTTACGAGCAGTACTTC. Protein sequence: CSAGLAGVYEQYF.

The V and J genes are TRBV4-1 and TRBJ2-1; 10 nucleotides agree with TRBD2. In germline, CDR1 is MGHRA, CDR2 YSYEKL. V shed 0 bases and J 7 bases; nucleotides not matched to a gene: 3. The CDR3 consists of 15 residues. CDR3 nucleotide sequence: TGCGCCAGCAGCCAAGAGGAGACTAGCGGGAATGAGCAGTTCTTC. As protein: CASSQEETSGNEQFF.

The chain recombines TRBV3-1 with TRBJ2-5; no definite D call. The CDR3 is 14 amino acids. The V gene's germline CDR1 is LGHDT and CDR2 YNNKEL (reference sequence). The V and J ends lost 2 bases and 5 bases respectively, with 12 bases between them. The CDR3 region is CASSQRARWETQYF. CDR3 DNA: TGTGCCAGCAGCCAAAGGGCTAGATGGGAGACCCAGTACTTC.

The chain is built from TRBV27 and TRBJ2-3, with TRBD2 matching 15 bases. The J segment lost 4 bases and the V segment lost 2 bases, leaving 4 bases of the junction unmatched. The length of the CDR3 is 17 residues. CDR1 is MNHEY, CDR2 SMNVEV, per germline (reference sequence). The CDR3 nucleotides read TGTGCCAGCAGTTTACCGGGACTAGCGGGGGGAGCAGATACGCAGTATTTT. This encodes CASSLPGLAGGADTQYF.

This rearrangement joins TRBV5-1 to TRBJ1-1, with D possibly TRBD1 on 5 matching bases. The CDR3 is made up of 13 amino acids. With 4 bases removed from V and 6 bases from J, the gap between germline ends came to 13 bases. The germline V gene encodes CDR1 SGHRS and CDR2 YFSETQ. CDR3 nucleotide sequence: TGCGCCAGCAGCCAAGCAGGGTCTTCTGAAGCTTTCTTT. Residues: CASSQAGSSEAFF.